This T cell receptor beta chain was profiled in a study of graft-versus-host responses after intestinal transplantation. Study at large: Transplants given to recipients were multivisceral, liver-intestinal, or isolated intestinal.

Study-level points and caveats: Within allografts, high graft-versus-host to host-versus-graft clonal ratios were seen among patients with graft-donor T cell macrochimerism. GvH clones appeared in recipient marrow, some first in ileum or blood.

Produced via immunoSEQ multiplex PCR; TCRdb's table is partial and in-frame only. Of 80,000 to 90,000 clones in the sample, 85% to 90% are singletons; the top ten hold around 0.1%. This CDR3 contains 13 residues. V gave up 5 bases and J gave up 2 bases, with 10 bases separating them. Germline CDR1 MNHNS, CDR2 SASEGT. On this clone itself: The target antigen is unknown.

This receptor was obtained from a human donor who received an intestinal transplant. The rearrangement uses TRBV6-1 and TRBJ2-7; TRBD2 might be the D (6 bases). The sequencing used unstimulated CD4+ T cells sorted from spleen or lymph node cells, collected before intestinal transplant. The CDR3 spells CASSLDYTYEQYF. As DNA, the CDR3 is TGTGCCAGCAGTCTGGACTACACCTACGAGCAGTACTTC.